The 24 T cell receptor beta chains below were found in one sample sequenced in a study of CD8 T cells in Susac syndrome (dated by TCRdb to about 2019). Libraries were made using the immunoSEQ multiplex PCR assay. RNA was extracted using the RNeasy kit, and about 0.45 to 1 microgram was reverse transcribed with random hexamers. TCRdb cleaned the public reads at Q25 with fastp, built clones with MiXCR and kept in-frame beta chains. CDR3 protein sequences are deduplicated, and each keeps its most common genes and DNA. This sample comprises about 300,000 distinct CDR3 sequences, 75% to 90% of them detected only once. 0.18% of the sample is in the top ten clones. Material: CD8+ T cells from PBMCs. Receptors originate from a human donor with multiple sclerosis.

V is TRBV10-3 and J is TRBJ2-7, with D possibly being TRBD1 (5 bases). This CDR3 comprises 14 residues. Per the germline V gene, CDR1 is ENHRY and CDR2 is SYGVKD. With 8 bases removed from V and 3 bases from J, the gap between germline ends came to 17 bases. The CDR3 bases are TGTGCCATCGCAAGGGGAAGGGGCCGCTACGAGCAGTACTTC. Translated: CAIARGRGRYEQYF.

The chain couples TRBV19 to TRBJ2-3; D perhaps matches TRBD2 (7 bases). This CDR3 is built from 12 residues. Germline V CDR1 and CDR2: LNHDA, SQIVND (reference sequence). V dropped 9 bases and J dropped 8 bases, with 15 bases sitting between them. This CDR3 is CASRMGGGTQYF. CDR3 DNA: TGTGCCAGCCGCATGGGAGGGGGTACGCAGTATTTT.

Only one count was recorded for this clonotype. The chain employs TRBV6-5 and TRBJ2-2; D unclear. The CDR3 contains 15 residues. Germline V gives CDR1 MNHEY, CDR2 SVGAGI. V lost 7 bases, J lost 7 bases, and 19 bases lay in between. The CDR3 DNA reads as TGTGCCAGCACTTTACTCCCCTCTGGTGACGGGGAGCTGTTTTTT. Translated: CASTLLPSGDGELFF.

The V call is TRBV12-3 or TRBV12-4, the J call TRBJ2-3, with D perhaps given as TRBD1 or TRBD2 (6 bases each). With 4 bases removed from V and 4 bases from J, the gap between germline ends came to 12 bases. CDR3 length equals 14 residues. The CDR3 DNA follows: TGTGCCAGCAGTTCTTTAGGGGGGCCAGATACGCAGTATTTT. This gives the protein CASSSLGGPDTQYF.

V usage is TRBV12-3 or TRBV12-4 and J usage is TRBJ2-1; 7 nucleotides line up with TRBD2. Unmatched junction bases numbered 8, after V lost 7 bases and J lost 5 bases. The CDR3 loop spans 14 amino acids. Here the CDR3 reads CASTTGTTNNEQFF. CDR3 in DNA: TGTGCCAGCACTACCGGGACTACCAACAATGAGCAGTTCTTC.

The chain combines TRBV28 with TRBJ2-3; D unclear. The length of the CDR3 is 17 residues. The ends were cut back, 5 bases at V and 2 bases at J, with 20 bases in the middle. The germline CDR1 and CDR2 sequences are MDHEN and SYDVKM. The CDR3 here is CASSGKDGPLVTDTQYF. The CDR3 coding sequence is TGTGCCAGCAGTGGAAAAGACGGACCCCTAGTCACAGATACGCAGTATTTT.

The chain joins TRBV5-4 to TRBJ2-2; the D is unclear. Between the trimmed V and J ends, which lost 4 bases and 4 bases, there was a span of 14 bases. The length of the CDR3 is 15 residues. Per germline, CDR1 SGHNT and CDR2 YYREEE (reference sequence). The CDR3 here is CASSTPGIGTGELFF. In DNA, the CDR3 is TGTGCCAGCAGCACCCCAGGCATCGGCACCGGGGAGCTGTTTTTT. Supplemented by reference TRBV5-4 and TRBJ2-2, the full variable domain reads ETGVTQSPTHLIKTRGQQVTLRCSSQSGHNTVSWYQQALGQGPQFIFQYYREEENGRGNFPPRFSGLQFPNYSSELNVNALELDDSALYLCASSTPGIGTGELFFGEGSRLTVL.

J is TRBJ2-1 and V is TRBV21-1; the table's TRBD1 call for D was not verified on the DNA. TRBV21-1 is given as a pseudogene. The CDR3 consists of 14 residues. The CDR3 here is CASSKTRGHNEQFF. CDR3 DNA sequence: TGTGCCAGCAGCAAGACCAGGGGCCACAATGAGCAGTTCTTC.

The gene calls are TRBV19 and TRBJ2-1, with D perhaps TRBD2 (7 bases). Between the trimmed V and J ends, which lost 7 bases and 4 bases, there was a span of 23 bases. Germline CDR1 is LNHDA and CDR2 is SQIVND (reference sequence). The CDR3 covers 17 residues. The CDR3: CASNVEGGGAMYNEQFF. The CDR3 DNA is TGTGCCAGTAACGTGGAGGGGGGAGGGGCAATGTACAATGAGCAGTTCTTC.

The chain has TRBV6-2 or TRBV6-3 and TRBJ2-6; maybe TRBD1 (6 bases). V lost 4 bases, J lost 0 bases, and 13 bases lay in between. Germline CDR1 is MNHEY and CDR2 is SVGEGT. The CDR3 runs to 17 residues. The CDR3 is CASSSSYRDSGANVLTF. Written as DNA, the CDR3 is TGTGCCAGCAGTTCCTCTTACAGGGACTCTGGGGCCAACGTCCTGACTTTC.

The chain recombines TRBV20-1 with TRBJ1-5, with no clear D. V gave up 4 bases and J gave up 2 bases, with 6 bases separating them. Germline CDR1 is DFQATT and CDR2 is SNEGSKA (reference sequence). This CDR3 region has 12 residues. CDR3 sequence: CSAKAGNQPQHF. CDR3 DNA: TGCAGTGCTAAGGCTGGCAATCAGCCCCAGCATTTT.

The CDR3 is CASRPLGQGNQPQHF. The CDR3 DNA sequence: TGTGCCAGCAGGCCACTCGGACAGGGAAATCAGCCCCAGCATTTT. The chain employs TRBV28 and TRBJ1-5; TRBD1 agrees at 8 bases. The CDR3 consists of 15 residues. Trimming removed 6 bases from V and 4 bases from J; junction bases left unmatched: 8. Germline-derived CDR1 and CDR2 are MDHEN and SYDVKM. Variable domain in full (rest from reference TRBV28 and TRBJ1-5): DVKVTQSSRYLVKRTGEKVFLECVQDMDHENMFWYRQDPGLGLRLIYFSYDVKMKEKGDIPEGYSVSREKKERFSLILESASTNQTSMYLCASRPLGQGNQPQHFGDGTRLSIL.

This chain links TRBV2 with TRBJ2-5; weak D call: TRBD1 (5 bases). Trimming left V 3 bases short and J 3 bases short, with 14 bases between. Per germline, CDR1 SNHLY and CDR2 FYNNEI. The CDR3 contains 15 residues. In DNA form, the CDR3 reads TGTGCCAGCAGTGACTTCTTCACAGGCAAAGAGACCCAGTACTTC. Translation: CASSDFFTGKETQYF.

The chain recombines TRBV19 with TRBJ2-2, with TRBD2 matching 10 bases. Germline lookup yields CDR1 LNHDA and CDR2 SQIVND (reference sequence). The V gene end was trimmed by 3 bases and the J gene end by 6 bases; junction bases not matched to a gene: 4. This CDR3 has 15 residues. CDR3 amino acids: CASSIPAGGAGELFF. The CDR3 region has the DNA TGTGCCAGTAGTATTCCAGCGGGAGGGGCCGGGGAGCTGTTTTTT. The full variable domain, in which reference TRBV19 and TRBJ2-2 provide the parts outside the CDR3, is DGGITQSPKYLFRKEGQNVTLSCEQNLNHDAMYWYRQDPGQGLRLIYYSQIVNDFQKGDIAEGYSVSREKKESFPLTVTSAQKNPTAFYLCASSIPAGGAGELFFGEGSRLTVL.

This clonotype has only one observation. The V gene is TRBV6-2 or TRBV6-3, the J gene TRBJ2-1; 8 bases agree with TRBD2. CDR3 length: 19 amino acids. From germline, CDR1 is MNHEY and CDR2 SVGEGT. The trim removed 2 bases at V and 0 bases at J, leaving 12 bases unmatched. CDR3 residues: CASSYLLAGPPVSYNEQFF. CDR3 coding DNA: TGTGCCAGCAGTTACCTGTTAGCGGGACCTCCCGTCTCCTACAATGAGCAGTTCTTC.

The chain joins TRBV15 to TRBJ2-3; TRBD2 agrees at 10 bases. The ends lost 5 bases at V and 2 bases at J; junction bases unmatched: 4. Germline assignment: CDR1 LNHNV and CDR2 YYDKDF (reference sequence). The CDR3 spans 15 residues. The DNA for the CDR3 is TGTGCCACCAGCGGTACTAGCGGGGCCACAGATACGCAGTATTTT. This gives the protein CATSGTSGATDTQYF.

CDR3 sequence reads: CASSPLLAGGETQYF. The CDR3 DNA reads as TGTGCCAGCAGCCCCCTCCTAGCGGGAGGCGAGACCCAGTACTTC. This chain uses TRBV28 with TRBJ2-5, with 11 bases aligning to TRBD2. Germline trimming cut 6 bases from V and 5 bases from J; bases unmatched to any gene: 8. Germline-derived CDR1 and CDR2 are MDHEN and SYDVKM. This CDR3 comprises 15 residues.

This clonotype was observed once. The chain employs TRBV7-9 and TRBJ1-1; 8 nucleotides match TRBD1. In germline, CDR1 is SEHNR, CDR2 FQNEAQ (reference sequence). V shed 5 bases and J 0 bases; nucleotides not matched to a gene: 5. The CDR3 extends over 15 amino acids. CDR3 residues: CASSHGQGMNTEAFF. For the CDR3, the DNA is TGTGCCAGCAGCCACGGACAGGGTATGAACACTGAAGCTTTCTTT.

The chain has TRBV6-5 and TRBJ2-1; D call uncertain. V was cut by 6 bases and J by 6 bases, with 12 bases left in between. CDR1 is MNHEY, CDR2 SVGAGI, per germline. The CDR3 has 13 residues. CDR3 loop: CASSRGYSNEQFF. In DNA, the CDR3 is TGTGCCAGCAGCCGTGGGTACTCCAATGAGCAGTTCTTC.

This rearrangement joins TRBV11-2 to TRBJ2-3; 9 positions agree with TRBD2. The CDR3 totals 15 residues. CDR1 is SGHAT and CDR2 is FQNNGV in the germline V gene. The J segment lost 1 base and the V segment lost 5 bases, leaving 4 bases of the junction unmatched. The CDR3 spells CASSALAGGTDTQYF. CDR3 sequence (DNA): TGTGCCAGCAGCGCCTTAGCGGGGGGCACAGATACGCAGTATTTT.

This clonotype has a handful of counts. This rearrangement joins TRBV6-2 or TRBV6-3 to TRBJ1-2; D is undetermined. This CDR3 comprises 12 residues. Trimming stripped 8 bases from V and 2 bases from J, with 9 bases between. Looked up from germline, CDR1 is MNHEY and CDR2 is SVGEGT. CDR3 sequence (DNA): TGTGCCAGCGGACCCCTCAACTATGGCTACACCTTC. Amino acids: CASGPLNYGYTF.

The chain employs TRBV6-2 or TRBV6-3 and TRBJ1-5; D unclear. Germline assignment: CDR1 MNHEY and CDR2 SVGEGT. The CDR3 consists of 14 residues. V was pared by 4 bases and J by 4 bases, with 11 bases between. As DNA, the CDR3 is TGTGCCAGCAGTTGGACTCTAGAAAATCAGCCCCAGCATTTT. It yields the protein CASSWTLENQPQHF.

CDR3 sequence (DNA): TGTGCCAGCAGCCAAGATCTTAATCCAAACAATGAGCAGTTCTTC. It specifies CASSQDLNPNNEQFF. The V and J genes are TRBV3-1 and TRBJ2-1, with unresolved D. Trimming removed 0 bases from V and 5 bases from J, with 11 bases in between. This CDR3 comprises 15 residues. The V gene's germline CDR1 is LGHDT and CDR2 YNNKEL (reference sequence).

The chain has TRBV23-1 and TRBJ2-1; TRBD1 matches 9 bases. The DNA end lines up better with TRBJ2-7; the J call may be wrong. TRBV23-1 is designated an ORF whose function remains uncertain. CDR3 length: 19 residues. CDR3: CASGTRDRALGRAYNEQYF. The CDR3 region has the DNA TGCGCCAGCGGGACCCGGGACAGGGCTTTAGGGAGAGCCTACAATGAGCAGTACTTC.